The 10 T cell receptor beta chains below come from one sample, sequenced in a study of identical twins. Each CDR3 protein is one row after TCRdb ran MiXCR on the 5' RACE reads. The repertoire includes about 550,000 distinct CDR3 sequences, 20% to 25% of them detected once, and 0.48% sits in the top ten. These data were also filed under a second study, of yellow fever vaccine responses in identical twins.

Source material: CD4+ T cells sorted from blood. Receptor source: a young woman in good health.

The chain couples TRBV11-1 to TRBJ2-1, with 7 bases lining up with TRBD2. CDR3 length: 18 residues. Germline CDR1 reads SGHAT; CDR2 reads FQDESV (reference sequence). The junction had 17 bases not matched to a gene; V was cut back by 1 base and J by 8 bases. DNA for the CDR3: TGTGCCAGCAGCTTAGGGGGCCGAGGAGGACTAGTAGGTCATGAGCAGTTCTTC. It translates to CASSLGGRGGLVGHEQFF.

This clonotype was counted only a few times. The gene calls are TRBV5-1 and TRBJ2-1; no definite D call. Germline CDR1 is SGHRS and CDR2 is YFSETQ. There are 14 residues in the CDR3. Trimming took off 0 bases at V and 0 bases at J, with 4 bases between the two ends. Written as DNA, the CDR3 is TGCGCCAGCAGCTTGGCGGTCTCCTACAATGAGCAGTTCTTC. This gives the protein CASSLAVSYNEQFF.

This sequence joins TRBV7-2 and TRBJ2-5, with 8 positions matching TRBD1. The germline V gene encodes CDR1 SGHTA and CDR2 FQGNSA. This CDR3 has 15 residues. Trimming at V came to 3 bases and at J to 2 bases, leaving 5 bases not matched to a gene. The chain's CDR3 is CASSFQGAEQETQYF. The CDR3 DNA reads TGTGCCAGCAGCTTTCAGGGGGCGGAACAAGAGACCCAGTACTTC.

V and J are TRBV20-1 and TRBJ1-1, with 7 bases identical to TRBD1. V lost 6 bases, J lost 1 base, and 5 bases stayed unmatched. This CDR3 has 13 residues. CDR1 and CDR2 from the germline V gene are DFQATT and SNEGSKA (reference sequence). Here the CDR3 DNA reads TGCAGTGCCCCAGGGGGACCGAACACTGAAGCTTTCTTT. Translated, it gives CSAPGGPNTEAFF.

This chain links TRBV5-1 with TRBJ2-5; 8 nucleotides line up with TRBD2. Trimming took 6 bases from V and 4 from J; bases not matched to a gene: 8. The CDR3 loop spans 14 amino acids. CDR1 and CDR2 from the germline V gene are SGHRS and YFSETQ. CDR3 in amino acids: CASMPRGGGETQYF. The CDR3 region has the DNA TGCGCCAGCATGCCCCGGGGGGGCGGAGAGACCCAGTACTTC.

A few counts support this clonotype. The genes are TRBV7-2 and TRBJ1-1; no reliable D call. Germline loops: CDR1 SGHTA, CDR2 FQGNSA. The CDR3 covers 13 residues. Trimming cost V 2 bases and J 8 bases, with 12 bases left between them. In DNA form, the CDR3 reads TGTGCCAGCAGCTTATTGGTACTCCTAGAAGCTTTCTTT. This translates into CASSLLVLLEAFF.

At least ten counts were recorded for this clonotype. This chain links TRBV7-9 with TRBJ2-1; 14 bases align to TRBD2. Germline-derived CDR1 and CDR2 are SEHNR and FQNEAQ (reference sequence). This CDR3 is built from 17 residues. Trimming at V came to 3 bases and at J to 7 bases, leaving 8 bases not matched to a gene. The CDR3 reads CASSLRGLAGVLNEQFF. The DNA of the CDR3 is TGTGCCAGCAGCTTGAGGGGACTAGCGGGAGTTTTGAATGAGCAGTTCTTC.

This clonotype was counted only a few times. J is TRBJ2-1 and V is TRBV7-9; TRBD2 matches 7 bases. J gave up 0 bases and V 7 bases, and 12 bases lay outside the gene matches. Germline V gene data show CDR1 as SEHNR and CDR2 as FQNEAQ (reference sequence). This CDR3 has 17 residues. The DNA for the CDR3 is TGTGCCAGCATCCGGGGAGGTCTAGCGGCCTCCTACAATGAGCAGTTCTTC. It translates to CASIRGGLAASYNEQFF.

The chain joins TRBV28 to TRBJ2-3, with D unresolved. CDR3 size: 14 residues. Trimming shortened V by 7 bases and J by 2 bases, and 13 bases separated the two germline ends. Germline CDR1 and CDR2: MDHEN and SYDVKM. CDR3 residues: CASNPHGATDTQYF. The CDR3 DNA follows: TGTGCCAGCAACCCCCACGGAGCCACAGATACGCAGTATTTT.

This rearrangement joins TRBV6-2 or TRBV6-3 to TRBJ2-1; 7 bases agree with TRBD2. V lost 6 bases to trimming and J lost 0 bases; unmatched junction nucleotides: 20. CDR3 length: 20 residues. The germline V gene encodes CDR1 MNHEY and CDR2 SVGEGT. This CDR3 reads CASSNYQPGRAEGSYNEQFF. The CDR3 bases are TGTGCCAGCAGCAATTATCAGCCTGGGAGGGCCGAAGGCTCCTACAATGAGCAGTTCTTC.